These 7 T cell receptor beta chains originate from one sample sequenced in a study of blood T cell repertoires in COVID-19. TCRdb keeps only in-frame clones here, not all; method: immunoSEQ multiplex PCR. This sample has around 62,000 clones, with around nine tenths found just once. The source material was peripheral blood. The receptors originated from a human donor in a cohort sampled during active COVID-19.

The CDR3 nucleotides read TGTGCCAGCAGCCCCCGAATAGCGGGAGAAGGAAATGAGCAGTTCTTC. As protein: CASSPRIAGEGNEQFF. The chain links TRBV27 to TRBJ2-1, with 9 bases aligning to TRBD2. The CDR3 length is 16 residues. CDR1 MNHEY and CDR2 SMNVEV come from the germline V gene (reference sequence). V was clipped by 6 bases and J by 7 bases; unmatched bases: 13.

The V call is TRBV9, the J call TRBJ2-2, with 12 nucleotides matching TRBD2. Germline lookup yields CDR1 SGDLS and CDR2 YYNGEE. The CDR3 totals 18 residues. Trimming at V came to 2 bases and at J to 4 bases, leaving 9 bases not matched to a gene. The CDR3 DNA reads TGTGCCAGCAGCGTTCAGCCCCGACTAGCGGGAGTCACCGGGGAGCTGTTTTTT. As protein: CASSVQPRLAGVTGELFF.

The gene calls are TRBV20-1 and TRBJ2-5, with D unresolved. Germline V CDR1 and CDR2: DFQATT, SNEGSKA (reference sequence). Trimming stripped 3 bases from V and 2 bases from J, with 16 bases between. The CDR3 has 15 residues. This chain's CDR3 is CSASALLGTQETQYF. As DNA, the CDR3 is TGCAGTGCTAGTGCTCTGCTAGGAACTCAAGAGACCCAGTACTTC.

The rearrangement links TRBV24-1 to TRBJ2-1, with TRBD1 as a possible D gene (5 bases). This CDR3 is 15 amino acids long. V lost 3 bases, J lost 6 bases, and 14 bases lay in between. Germline V CDR1 and CDR2: KGHDR, SFDVKD. CDR3 nucleotides: TGTGCCACCAGTGATGATGGCTCAGGGCTCAATGAGCAGTTCTTC. Protein sequence: CATSDDGSGLNEQFF.

The chain links TRBV5-6 to TRBJ2-7, with TRBD1 matching over 7 bases. Germline V CDR1 and CDR2: SGHDT, YYEEEE. The CDR3 runs 14 residues. V lost 4 bases, J lost 5 bases, and 9 bases stayed unmatched. This chain's CDR3 is CASSLTGWGNEQYF. CDR3 nucleotides: TGTGCCAGCAGCCTGACAGGGTGGGGGAACGAGCAGTACTTC.

The V call is TRBV6-2 or TRBV6-3, the J call TRBJ2-5; 11 positions agree with TRBD2. Germline CDR1 MNHEY, CDR2 SVGEGT. CDR3 length: 18 residues. The V and J ends lost 0 bases and 5 bases, in that order; junction bases with no gene match: 11. CDR3 protein: CASSYSTLAGGPLETQYF. CDR3 sequence (DNA): TGTGCCAGCAGTTACTCGACTTTAGCGGGAGGGCCTCTGGAGACCCAGTACTTC.

This sequence joins TRBV6-5 and TRBJ2-3; D ambiguous. Trimming removed 0 bases from V and 2 bases from J, with 9 bases in between. This CDR3 contains 15 residues. Looked up from germline, CDR1 is MNHEY and CDR2 is SVGAGI. The CDR3: CASSYSFSHTDTQYF. In DNA form, the CDR3 reads TGTGCCAGCAGTTACTCCTTCAGTCACACAGATACGCAGTATTTT.